This TCR beta chain appears in the sequencing data of a study of T-cell reconstitution after alpha-beta-depleted transplantation in children. This clonotype has ten or more counts. The ends were cut back, 7 bases at V and 8 bases at J, with 18 bases in the middle. The CDR3 is 13 amino acids. Germline CDR1 SQVTM, CDR2 ANQGSEA. Unique molecular identifiers featured in how the TCRbeta library was prepared. TCRdb reanalysed the PCR reads using MiXCR and keeps one entry per CDR3 protein. This table has hundreds of thousands of distinct CDR3 sequences, around a sixth appearing once. The gene calls are TRBV29-1 and TRBJ2-1, with D unresolved. Specimen: PBMCs from the stem cell graft donor, collected from the stem cell graft. This TCR came from a human donor who donated a stem cell graft to a child with acute myeloid leukemia. The CDR3 bases are TGCAGCGCCTCCCCCCCAGGTTTCCATGAGCAGTTCTTC. Its translation is CSASPPGFHEQFF.